The sample holds many counts of the clone carrying this TCR beta chain. The data belong to a study of blood T cells in healthy people across ages. A second PCR of 7 to 11 cycles used a sample-barcoded 5' primer and a J-beta primer mix. Each CDR3 protein is one row after TCRdb ran MiXCR on the 5' RACE reads. The profile shows hundreds of thousands of distinct CDR3 sequences, roughly 26% of them singletons. Donors ranged from about 6 to 95 years old and were healthy Caucasians in Russia. The germline CDR1 and CDR2 sequences are SGHTA and FQGNSA. The V end lost 5 bases, the J end lost 5 bases, and 22 bases lay between the germline ends. The CDR3 runs 16 residues.

The source of this sequence is a woman of 80 years or more in good health. The sequencing sample was made of blood. The chain is built from TRBV7-2 and TRBJ2-7; D is possibly TRBD1 or TRBD2 (5 bases each). The CDR3 loop is CASSRRMRGEGNEQYF. The CDR3, as DNA: TGTGCCAGCAGCCGCCGGATGAGGGGTGAGGGCAACGAGCAGTACTTC.